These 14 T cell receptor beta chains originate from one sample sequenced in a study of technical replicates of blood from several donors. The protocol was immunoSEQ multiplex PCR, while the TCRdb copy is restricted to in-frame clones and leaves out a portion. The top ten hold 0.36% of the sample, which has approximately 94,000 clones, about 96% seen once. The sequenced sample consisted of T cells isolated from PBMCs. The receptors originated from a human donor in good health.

The CDR3 sequence is CSVPNQRGAYNEQFF. The CDR3 DNA reads as TGCAGCGTCCCAAATCAGCGGGGGGCCTACAATGAGCAGTTCTTC. The chain couples TRBV29-1 to TRBJ2-1, with TRBD2 identical over 9 bases. The CDR3 has 15 amino acids. CDR1 and CDR2 (germline): SQVTM, ANQGSEA. Trimming cost V 6 bases and J 2 bases; bases outside gene matches: 8.

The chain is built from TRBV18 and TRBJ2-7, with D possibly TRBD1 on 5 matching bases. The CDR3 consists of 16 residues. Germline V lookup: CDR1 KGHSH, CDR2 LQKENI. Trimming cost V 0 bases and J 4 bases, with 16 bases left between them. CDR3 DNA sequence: TGTGCCAGCTCACCACCAGATCGGACAACCCTATACGAGCAGTACTTC. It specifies CASSPPDRTTLYEQYF. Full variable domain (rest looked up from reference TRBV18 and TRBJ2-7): NAGVMQNPRHLVRRRGQEARLRCSPMKGHSHVYWYRQLPEEGLKFMVYLQKENIIDESGMPKERFSAEFPKEGPSILRIQQVVRGDSAAYFCASSPPDRTTLYEQYFGPGTRLTVT.

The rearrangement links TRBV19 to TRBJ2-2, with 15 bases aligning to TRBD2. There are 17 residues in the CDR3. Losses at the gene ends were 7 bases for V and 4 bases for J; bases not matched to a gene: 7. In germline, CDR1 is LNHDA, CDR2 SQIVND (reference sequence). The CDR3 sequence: CASTRTSGRAGTGELFF. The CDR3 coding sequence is TGTGCCAGTACTCGGACTAGCGGGAGGGCCGGCACCGGGGAGCTGTTTTTT. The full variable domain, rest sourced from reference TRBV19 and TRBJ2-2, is DGGITQSPKYLFRKEGQNVTLSCEQNLNHDAMYWYRQDPGQGLRLIYYSQIVNDFQKGDIAEGYSVSREKKESFPLTVTSAQKNPTAFYLCASTRTSGRAGTGELFFGEGSRLTVL.

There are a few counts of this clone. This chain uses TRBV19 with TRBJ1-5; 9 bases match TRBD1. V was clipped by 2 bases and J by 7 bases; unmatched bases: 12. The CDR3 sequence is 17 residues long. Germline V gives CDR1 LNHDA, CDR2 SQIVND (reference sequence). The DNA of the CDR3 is TGTGCCAGTAGTATACCGGGGACAGGGAAGTTGTTACAGCCCCAGCATTTT. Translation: CASSIPGTGKLLQPQHF.

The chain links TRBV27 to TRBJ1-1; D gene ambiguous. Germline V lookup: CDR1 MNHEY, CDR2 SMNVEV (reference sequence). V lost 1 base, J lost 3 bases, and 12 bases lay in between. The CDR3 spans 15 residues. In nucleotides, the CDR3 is TGTGCCAGCAGTTTATACAGTCGGGGAGACACTGAAGCTTTCTTT. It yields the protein CASSLYSRGDTEAFF.

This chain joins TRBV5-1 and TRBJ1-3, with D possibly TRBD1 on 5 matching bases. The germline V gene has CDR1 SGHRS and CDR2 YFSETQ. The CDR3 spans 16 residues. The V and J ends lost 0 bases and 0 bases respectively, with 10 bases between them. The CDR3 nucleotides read TGCGCCAGCAGCTTGGACAGGCCCGTCTCTGGAAACACCATATATTTT. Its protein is CASSLDRPVSGNTIYF. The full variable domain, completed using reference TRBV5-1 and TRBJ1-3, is KAGVTQTPRYLIKTRGQQVTLSCSPISGHRSVSWYQQTPGQGLQFLFEYFSETQRNKGNFPGRFSGRQFSNSRSEMNVSTLELGDSALYLCASSLDRPVSGNTIYFGEGSWLTVV.

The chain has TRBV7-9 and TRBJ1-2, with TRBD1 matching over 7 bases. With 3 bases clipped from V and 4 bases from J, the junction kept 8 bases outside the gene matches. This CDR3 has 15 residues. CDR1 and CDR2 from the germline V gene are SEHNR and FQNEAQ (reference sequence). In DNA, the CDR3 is TGTGCCAGCAGCTTCGGTTGGGACAGCCCCTATGGCTACACCTTC. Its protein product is CASSFGWDSPYGYTF.

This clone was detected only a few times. CDR3 loop: CASSPLGDLSGNTIYF. CDR3 bases: TGTGCCAGCAGCCCCCTCGGGGATCTCTCTGGAAACACCATATATTTT. This rearrangement joins TRBV14 to TRBJ1-3, with D unresolved. This CDR3 contains 16 residues. CDR1 SGHDN and CDR2 FVKESK come from the germline V gene. V was shortened by 4 bases and J by 0 bases, with 13 bases between the two germline ends.

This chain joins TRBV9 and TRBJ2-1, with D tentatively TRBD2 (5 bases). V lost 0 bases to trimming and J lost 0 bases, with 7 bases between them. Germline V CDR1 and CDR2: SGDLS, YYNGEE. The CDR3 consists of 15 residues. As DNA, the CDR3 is TGTGCCAGCAGCGTAGAAAGCGGCTCCTACAATGAGCAGTTCTTC. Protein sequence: CASSVESGSYNEQFF.

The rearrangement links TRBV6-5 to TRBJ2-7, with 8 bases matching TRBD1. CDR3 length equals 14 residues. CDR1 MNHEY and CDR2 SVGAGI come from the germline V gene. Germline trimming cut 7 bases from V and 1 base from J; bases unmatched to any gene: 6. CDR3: CASTPGQASYEQYF. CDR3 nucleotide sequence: TGTGCCAGCACACCGGGACAGGCTTCCTACGAGCAGTACTTC.

CDR3 nucleotides: TGTGCCAGCAGCCAAGATCTTAGCGGGAGCTCCTACAATGAGCAGTTCTTC. Encoded protein: CASSQDLSGSSYNEQFF. This chain connects TRBV4-2 to TRBJ2-1, with 9 bases fitting TRBD2. The germline gives CDR1 LGHNA, CDR2 YNFKEQ. V shed 0 bases and J 0 bases; nucleotides not matched to a gene: 3. The CDR3 runs 17 residues.

CDR3 sequence (DNA): TGTGCCAGCTCACCAGGACAGGGCCGAGAGACCCAGTACTTC. It codes for CASSPGQGRETQYF. V is TRBV18 and J is TRBJ2-5; TRBD1 agrees at 8 bases. The CDR3 runs to 14 residues. V lost 2 bases to trimming and J lost 4 bases; unmatched junction nucleotides: 3. Germline CDR1 reads KGHSH; CDR2 reads LQKENI.

CDR3 loop: CASSLTSRSSYEQYF. CDR3 in DNA: TGCGCCAGCAGCCTGACTAGCAGGAGCTCCTACGAGCAGTACTTC. This rearrangement joins TRBV5-1 to TRBJ2-7; the match to TRBD2 covers 7 bases. The CDR3 has 15 residues. Unmatched junction bases numbered 7, after V lost 4 bases and J lost 0 bases. The germline CDR1 and CDR2 sequences are SGHRS and YFSETQ.

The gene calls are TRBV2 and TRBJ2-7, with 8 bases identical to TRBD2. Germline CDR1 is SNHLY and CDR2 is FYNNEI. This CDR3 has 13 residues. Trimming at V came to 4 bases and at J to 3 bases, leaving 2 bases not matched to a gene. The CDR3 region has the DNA TGTGCCAGCAGTGGTAGCGGGGTCTACGAGCAGTACTTC. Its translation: CASSGSGVYEQYF.